Below are 21 T cell receptor beta chains sequenced from a single sample in a study of tumor-infiltrating lymphocytes in primary liver carcinoma. Taking about 17-33 mg of unsorted bulk tissue, the authors co-extracted RNA and DNA. The input was around 500 ng total RNA; TCR beta cDNA was made from it with a constant-region primer. Slightly modified ARM-PCR, run as three nested multiplex PCR rounds, produced the TCR beta libraries. PCR rounds one and two used TRBV1-TRBV30 forward primers with a C-beta reverse primer for 10 cycles each. TCRdb processed the multiplex PCR reads anew with MiXCR; each CDR3 protein has one entry. The sample lists 50,000 or so distinct CDR3 sequences, around 77% seen once, with roughly 24% in the top ten. Material: liver tumor tissue from sampling region 5. Specified subset: tumor region T5, tumor centre. These receptors all stem from a man aged 40-49 years with primary liver carcinoma and hepatitis B virus infection.

The chain employs TRBV15 and TRBJ2-1, with TRBD2 matching over 10 bases. The length of the CDR3 is 15 residues. V shed 4 bases and J 8 bases; nucleotides not matched to a gene: 8. CDR1 and CDR2 (germline): LNHNV, YYDKDF (reference sequence). The CDR3 region has the DNA TGTGCCACCAGCATACCAGCGGGAGGGCCGGATGAGCAGTTCTTC. Its protein product is CATSIPAGGPDEQFF.

On this clonotype itself: The conserved phenylalanine or tryptophan normally closing the CDR3 is absent here, so this likely arose from a read error. The DNA is omitted, as the CDR3 cannot be located on it reliably, and the CDR3 follows TCRdb's listing. The J gene is TRBJ1-1, the V gene TRBV11-3; the table names TRBD1, a call not compared with the DNA. The CDR3 length is 13 residues, termini included. The germline CDR1 and CDR2 sequences are SGHNT and YENEEA. CDR3 in amino acids: CASSTGLNAEALY.

The rearrangement uses TRBV11-1 and TRBJ2-3; unclear D gene. This CDR3 is 14 amino acids long. Trimming left V 5 bases short and J 5 bases short, with 14 bases between. CDR1 and CDR2 (germline): SGHAT, FQDESV (reference sequence). CDR3 nucleotides: TGTGCCAGCAGCCCATCCCCTGTACTAGATACGCAGTATTTT. Its translation is CASSPSPVLDTQYF.

The rearrangement links TRBV29-1 to TRBJ2-1; a possible D gene is TRBD2 (5 bases). CDR1 is SQVTM, CDR2 ANQGSEA, per germline. There are 12 residues in the CDR3. The CDR3 DNA is TGCAGTGGCCGACTATCGGACAATGAGCAGTTCTTC. It translates to CSGRLSDNEQFF.

Note on this clonotype: An end of the junction does not agree with germline; a read error may underlie this. This chain joins TRBV5-5 and TRBJ2-7; possibly TRBD2 for D (5 bases). Germline values: CDR1 SGHKS, CDR2 YYEKEE (reference sequence). CDR3 length: 16 residues. The CDR3 here is CASSLVIGAEVCEQCF. CDR3 nucleotides: TGTGCCAGCAGCTTGGTTATAGGAGCGGAAGTATGTGAGCAGTGCTTC.

The table lists this clonotype with a count of one. One end of the junction fails to match germline, which may point to a read error. The V gene is TRBV6-2 or TRBV6-3, the J gene TRBJ2-7; D is perhaps TRBD2 (5 bases). This CDR3 comprises 13 residues. Germline assignment: CDR1 MNHEY and CDR2 SVGEGT. The CDR3 DNA follows: TGTGTCAGCGGTTACTCGTTGCTCTACGAGCAGTACTTC. It codes for CVSGYSLLYEQYF.

Worth noting for this clonotype: Germline is not matched at one junction end, which may reflect a read error. The rearrangement links TRBV29-1 to TRBJ2-2, with D perhaps given as TRBD1 or TRBD2 (5 bases each). The CDR3 spans 14 residues. Germline V gene sequence: CDR1 SQVTM, CDR2 ANQGSEA. DNA for the CDR3: TGCGGCGTTTCGGGACCGGGGTTCACCGGGGAGCTGTTTTTT. It codes for CGVSGPGFTGELFF.

On this clonotype itself: At one of its ends the junction is not consistent with the germline gene, which may arise from a read error. The V gene is TRBV29-1, the J gene TRBJ2-2; TRBD2 agrees at 10 bases. The CDR3 runs 15 residues. Germline V gene lookup returns CDR1 SQVTM and CDR2 ANQGSEA. CDR3 sequence reads: CSIGTSAAKTGELVF. The CDR3 region has the DNA TGCAGCATTGGGACTAGCGCGGCGAAGACCGGGGAGCTTGTTTTT.

The chain uses TRBV10-3 and TRBJ1-1; D ambiguous. The CDR3 spans 14 residues. V was pared by 7 bases and J by 1 base, with 13 bases between. Per germline, CDR1 ENHRY and CDR2 SYGVKD. This chain's CDR3 is CAIIDRVGNTEAFF. The CDR3 nucleotides are TGTGCCATCATTGATCGGGTCGGGAACACTGAAGCTTTCTTT.

The chain couples TRBV29-1 to TRBJ2-7; no definite D call. The CDR3 runs 16 residues. Trimming left V 7 bases short and J 2 bases short, with 24 bases between. In germline, CDR1 is SQVTM, CDR2 ANQGSEA. The CDR3 DNA reads as TGCAGCGCCACGTCATCTGGTACCGGCACTCCCTACGAGCAGTACTTC. Amino acids: CSATSSGTGTPYEQYF.

Notes on this clonotype: No conserved phenylalanine or tryptophan is present at the end of the CDR3, so a read error is the likely explanation. It is unclear where the CDR3 begins or ends on the DNA, so no DNA is shown, and the CDR3 is as TCRdb lists it. The V and J genes are TRBV29-1 and TRBJ2-4. The CDR3 is 12 amino acids long, termini counted. Looked up from germline, CDR1 is SQVTM and CDR2 is ANQGSEA. The CDR3 loop is CSVEDLKNIQHS.

About this clonotype itself: Since no conserved phenylalanine or tryptophan closes the CDR3, a read error is the likely cause. The gene calls are TRBV11-3 and TRBJ2-7; D unresolved. CDR3 length equals 13 residues. Germline V gene lookup returns CDR1 SGHNT and CDR2 YENEEA. The chain's CDR3 is CVSSVEQSYEQYL. DNA of the CDR3: TGTGTCAGCAGCGTGGAACAGTCCTACGAGCAGTACTTA.

This clonotype was seen a few times. A much larger clone differs by one base, so this may be a read error. The gene calls are TRBV5-1 and TRBJ2-1; D remains ambiguous. Per the germline V gene, CDR1 is SGHRS and CDR2 is YFSETQ. The CDR3 is 15 amino acids. For the CDR3, the DNA is TGCGCCAGCCTGCTATCTTCTCGAGGTAACAATGAGCAGTCCTTC. Residues: CASLLSSRGNNEQSF.

As concerns this clonotype: It is likely a read error, because the conserved phenylalanine at the end of the CDR3 is missing. The limits of the CDR3 on the DNA are not certain, so only TCRdb's listed CDR3 is given. The chain uses TRBV12-3 or TRBV12-4 and TRBJ2-1. The CDR3 is 14 amino acids in total, end residues counted. The CDR3 reads CASSLGSVDNEQLL.

The chain combines TRBV11-2 with TRBJ2-3; D unclear. V gave up 8 bases and J gave up 4 bases, with 13 bases separating them. This CDR3 region has 13 residues. The germline gives CDR1 SGHAT, CDR2 FQNNGV. For the CDR3, the DNA is TGTGCCAGCCCCCCGGGCCGGGCAGATACGCAGTATTTT. Translated: CASPPGRADTQYF.

With regard to this clonotype: Given the absence of the conserved phenylalanine or tryptophan at the CDR3 end, a read error is likely. This chain links TRBV11-2 with TRBJ2-3; 9 bases agree with TRBD1. The germline V gene has CDR1 SGHAT and CDR2 FQNNGV. This CDR3 comprises 14 residues. CDR3 region: CTSSLNRQGDTQYL. The CDR3, as DNA: TGTACCAGCAGCTTAAACCGACAGGGGGATACACAGTATTTG.

This clonotype was observed at least ten times. The J gene is TRBJ2-1, the V gene TRBV13, with TRBD2 identical over 7 bases. CDR3 size: 16 residues. Germline CDR1 and CDR2: PRHDT and FYEKMQ (reference sequence). V trimming: 5 bases; J trimming: 0 bases; junction bases outside the gene matches: 7. This chain's CDR3 is CASSGRGESSYNEQFF. CDR3 DNA: TGTGCCAGCAGCGGCCGGGGGGAGAGCTCCTACAATGAGCAGTTCTTC.

The CDR3 nucleotides are TGTGCCAGTAGATACCGGGAGACCCAGTACTTC. This translates into CASRYRETQYF. The chain combines TRBV6-5 with TRBJ2-5; the D is unclear. Germline V gene lookup returns CDR1 MNHEY and CDR2 SVGAGI. The CDR3 has 11 amino acids. The V gene lost 9 bases and the J gene lost 5 bases, with 10 bases spanning the gap.

On this clonotype: One junction end disagrees with the germline gene, perhaps due to a read error. The chain recombines TRBV6-6 with TRBJ1-5; D uncertain. This CDR3 spans 13 amino acids. The germline CDR1 and CDR2 sequences are MNHNY and SVGAGI (reference sequence). The DNA for the CDR3 is TGTGACAGCAGCTACTCGATGGTTCAGCCCCAGCATTTT. Its translation is CDSSYSMVQPQHF.

This clonotype has just one count. At one boundary the junction diverges from the germline segment, which might be a read error. This chain links TRBV28 with TRBJ2-1; TRBD2 agrees at 7 bases. Germline CDR1 is MDHEN and CDR2 is SYDVKM. The CDR3 has 15 amino acids. CDR3 nucleotide sequence: TGTGCCAGCAGTTCTCTAGCGGTTGAAGGGAATGAGCAATTCTTC. Its protein is CASSSLAVEGNEQFF.

This clonotype came up many times. The chain has TRBV5-1 and TRBJ2-7; 10 positions agree with TRBD2. This CDR3 contains 16 residues. V lost 3 bases to trimming and J lost 3 bases; unmatched junction nucleotides: 9. Germline lookup yields CDR1 SGHRS and CDR2 YFSETQ. CDR3 loop: CASSSMTSGPGYEQYF. DNA of the CDR3: TGCGCCAGCAGCTCTATGACTAGCGGGCCGGGCTACGAGCAGTACTTC.